Below, one T cell receptor beta chain is given with its context. Its matching antigen is unknown. The sample belongs to a study of a mutant IDH1 vaccine in newly diagnosed glioma. Study-level background: Patients got radiotherapy, temozolomide, or both beforehand, and most got both. Study observations and caveats: Vaccine-induced immune responses were detected in over 90% of patients. With respect to changes in top peripheral T cell clonotypes, pseudoprogression seemed unrelated.

Time point meaning: week 5, during vaccination. Topical imiquimod was applied with each vaccine dose, which held 300 ug of mutant IDH1 20-mer peptide. The method was immunoSEQ multiplex PCR; TCRdb's version includes in-frame clones alone and lacks a portion of them. The repertoire consists of about 42,000 clones, with around 85% occurring once and the leading ten covering 1.7%. The germline CDR1 and CDR2 sequences are KGHSH and LQKENI. The junction had 9 bases not matched to a gene; V was cut back by 3 bases and J by 9 bases. The CDR3 is 15 residues long. The sample was PBMCs, taken from a glioma patient whose treatment included an IDH1 peptide vaccine. This receptor was obtained from a man between 40 and 49 years old with glioma. This chain uses TRBV18 with TRBJ1-5; 9 nucleotides match TRBD1. The CDR3 sequence is CASSPPPGQGRPQHF. The CDR3 coding sequence is TGTGCCAGCTCACCCCCACCGGGACAGGGTAGGCCCCAGCATTTT. Together with reference TRBV18 and TRBJ1-5, the CDR3 gives the full variable domain: NAGVMQNPRHLVRRRGQEARLRCSPMKGHSHVYWYRQLPEEGLKFMVYLQKENIIDESGMPKERFSAEFPKEGPSILRIQQVVRGDSAAYFCASSPPPGQGRPQHFGDGTRLSIL.